This T cell receptor beta chain came from a study of blood T cell repertoires in COVID-19. At the level of the study: Specimens from acute and convalescent COVID-19 originated in the United States, Italy and Spain.

The CDR3 consists of 16 residues. In germline, CDR1 is KGHSH, CDR2 LQKENI. Trimming took 1 base from V and 8 from J, leaving 20 bases between them. Authors' methods: For nucleated cells, counts were estimated from reference gene primer amplification. TCRdb keeps only in-frame clones here, not all; method: immunoSEQ multiplex PCR. V and J calls and clone size are as listed in that table; D and trimming were resolved from the DNA. The sample lists fewer than 500,000 clones; more than 80% were seen once. Donors of Cohort 3 who recovered were those that had two negative PCRs, clearance, or symptom resolution.

This TCR was sampled from a young man who had recovered from COVID-19. The chain combines TRBV18 with TRBJ1-2; D gene ambiguous. The sequencing sample was made of PBMCs or T cells enriched from blood (not recorded which). The CDR3 is CASSPRQAPPFMGYTF. CDR3 sequence (DNA): TGTGCCAGCTCACCACGGCAGGCGCCCCCGTTTATGGGCTACACCTTC.